This T cell receptor (beta chain) was profiled in a study of T cells expressing NK-cell markers (TCRdb year 2020). Describing the broader study: In sorted CD3+CD56+NKG2C+, CD3+CD56+NKG2C- and CD3+CD56-NKG2C+ T-cell subsets from several donors, TCR beta-chain repertoires were profiled. Among the eight sequenced donors, only one was HCMV-seronegative, while the other seven were HCMV-seropositive. The study sequenced eight donors, all healthy volunteers chosen at random: three men and five women. The libraries were sequenced on Illumina HiSeq 2000/2500, MiSeq or NextSeq, producing 2 x 150 bp reads.

The CDR3 runs 15 amino acids, cysteine and phenylalanine included. Only the protein is on record. From a lookup of the germline V gene, CDR1 and CDR2 are MNHNS and SASEGT. Note on this clonotype: The clone's antigen remains unknown.

A commercial ELISA kit detecting HCMV-specific IgG in serum was used to determine HCMV serostatus. Ficoll density gradient centrifugation was used to isolate peripheral blood mononuclear cells from blood. General conclusions and limits of the study: Whether the expanded NKG2C-expressing T cell clones were specific for HCMV antigens was left unclear. In over five donors, the dominant CD3+CD56+NKG2C+ clonotypes were found to rank among the top 10 CD8+ clonotypes and to make up about 1.0-8% of CD8+ T cells. Those dominant clonotypes were again the most abundant among CD3+CD56-NKG2C+ cells in a handful of donors, at about 25-65%.

The data were produced on an Illumina HiSeq 2000. TCR beta cDNA libraries were made by 5'RACE template switching that added a universal primer site and unique molecular identifiers. Priming for cDNA synthesis came from the TCR beta constant segment, and two successive PCR amplification steps followed. The original methods were these. Reads were demultiplexed and grouped by UMI with MIGEC, and clonotypes were assembled and quantified with MiTCR. Only TCR cDNA sequences supported by at least two reads were kept to exclude erroneous sequences. The tcR package was used for downstream repertoire analysis, and clonotypes were matched between fractions using CDR3 nucleotide sequence together with V segment. VDJmatch was used to annotate antigen specificity against VDJdb, with one amino acid substitution in CDR3 permitted. One entry per CDR3 protein sequence results from the TCRdb reprocessing of the reads, with DNA left out. The V and J calls were determined by TCRdb, not by the authors. For this sample, the table gives some 450,000 distinct CDR3 sequences. The ten largest account for 7.3% of the sample.

This TCR was sampled from a woman aged 18 to 75 in good health. Recombination joined TRBV6-1 with TRBJ1-5. Sequenced: blood T cells: a sorted CD56 or NKG2C T cell subset, CD4+ or CD8+ T cells, or bulk PBMC T cells (not recorded which). The CDR3 reads CASRSDWDSNQPQHF.